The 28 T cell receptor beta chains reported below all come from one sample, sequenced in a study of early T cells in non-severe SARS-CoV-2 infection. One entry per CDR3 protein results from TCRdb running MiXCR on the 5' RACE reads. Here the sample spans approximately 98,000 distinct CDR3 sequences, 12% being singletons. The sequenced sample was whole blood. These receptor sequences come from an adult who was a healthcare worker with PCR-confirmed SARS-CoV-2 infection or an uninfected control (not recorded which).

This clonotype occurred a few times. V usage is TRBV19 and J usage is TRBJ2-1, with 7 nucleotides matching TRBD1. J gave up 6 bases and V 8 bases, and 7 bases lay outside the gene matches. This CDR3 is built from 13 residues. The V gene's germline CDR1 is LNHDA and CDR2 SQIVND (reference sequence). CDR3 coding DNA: TGTGCCAGTCTCTCCCGGGACAGCAATGAGCAGTTCTTC. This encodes CASLSRDSNEQFF.

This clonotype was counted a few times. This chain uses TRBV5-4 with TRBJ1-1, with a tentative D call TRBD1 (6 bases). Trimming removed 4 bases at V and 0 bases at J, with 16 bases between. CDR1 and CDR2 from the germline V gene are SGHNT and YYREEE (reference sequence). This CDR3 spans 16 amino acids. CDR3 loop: CASSTYRARMNTEAFF. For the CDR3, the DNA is TGTGCCAGCAGCACATACAGGGCTAGGATGAACACTGAAGCTTTCTTT.

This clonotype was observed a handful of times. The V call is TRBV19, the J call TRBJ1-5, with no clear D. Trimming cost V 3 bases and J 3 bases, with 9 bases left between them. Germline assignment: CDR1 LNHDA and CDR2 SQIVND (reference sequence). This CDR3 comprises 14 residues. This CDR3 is CASSMGSLNQPQHF. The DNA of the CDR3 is TGTGCCAGTAGTATGGGCAGCCTCAATCAGCCCCAGCATTTT.

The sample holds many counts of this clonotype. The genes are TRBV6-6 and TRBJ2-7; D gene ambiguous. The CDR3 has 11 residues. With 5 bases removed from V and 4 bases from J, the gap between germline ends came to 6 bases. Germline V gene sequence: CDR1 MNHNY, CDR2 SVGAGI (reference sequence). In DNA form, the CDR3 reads TGTGCCAGCAGTCAGAAATACGAGCAGTACTTC. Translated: CASSQKYEQYF.

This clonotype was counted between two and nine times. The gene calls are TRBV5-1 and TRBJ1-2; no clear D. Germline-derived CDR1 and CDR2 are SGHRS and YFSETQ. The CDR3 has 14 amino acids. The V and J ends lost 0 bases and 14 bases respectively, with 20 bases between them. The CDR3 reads CASSLDQPARERTF. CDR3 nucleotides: TGCGCCAGCAGCTTGGATCAACCCGCCCGGGAGAGAACCTTC.

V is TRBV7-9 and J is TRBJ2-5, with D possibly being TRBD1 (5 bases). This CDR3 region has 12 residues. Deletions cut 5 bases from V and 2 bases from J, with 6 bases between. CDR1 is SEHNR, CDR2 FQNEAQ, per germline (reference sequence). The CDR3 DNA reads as TGTGCCAGCAGCCGACAGCAAGAGACCCAGTACTTC. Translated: CASSRQQETQYF.

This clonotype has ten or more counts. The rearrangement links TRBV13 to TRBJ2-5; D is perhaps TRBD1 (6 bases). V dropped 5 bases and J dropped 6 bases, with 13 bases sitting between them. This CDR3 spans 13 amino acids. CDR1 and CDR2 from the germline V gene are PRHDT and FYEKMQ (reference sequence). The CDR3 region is CASSPTGGQTQYF. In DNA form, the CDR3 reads TGTGCCAGCAGCCCGACAGGAGGACAGACCCAGTACTTC.

The CDR3 spells CASSVAALNTEAFF. CDR3 DNA: TGTGCCAGCAGCGTAGCAGCCTTGAACACTGAAGCTTTCTTT. The chain links TRBV9 to TRBJ1-1; unclear D gene. The V end lost 0 bases, the J end lost 0 bases, and 6 bases lay between the germline ends. CDR1 SGDLS and CDR2 YYNGEE come from the germline V gene. The CDR3 runs 14 residues.

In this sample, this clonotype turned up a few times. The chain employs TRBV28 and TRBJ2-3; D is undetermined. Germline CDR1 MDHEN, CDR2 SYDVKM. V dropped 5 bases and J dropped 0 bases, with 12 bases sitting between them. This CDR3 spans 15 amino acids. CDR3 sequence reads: CASSGTPLSTDTQYF. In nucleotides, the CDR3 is TGTGCCAGCAGTGGAACTCCCCTGAGCACAGATACGCAGTATTTT.

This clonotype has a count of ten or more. CDR3 DNA: TGTGCCTGGAGAGGGCTAGCGGGAGCTGGGTACGAGCAGTACTTC. The encoded protein is CAWRGLAGAGYEQYF. V gene TRBV30 combines with J gene TRBJ2-7, with 10 bases identical to TRBD2. CDR1 is GTSNPN, CDR2 SVGIG, per germline (reference sequence). The CDR3 runs to 15 residues. The J segment lost 4 bases and the V segment lost 3 bases, leaving 9 bases of the junction unmatched.

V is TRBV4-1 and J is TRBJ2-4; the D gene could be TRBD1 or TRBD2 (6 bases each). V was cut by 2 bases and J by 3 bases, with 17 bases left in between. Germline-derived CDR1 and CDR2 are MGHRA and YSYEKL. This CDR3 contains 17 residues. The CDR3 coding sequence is TGCGCCAGCAGCCAAAGAACGGGCGGAGGGGGCAAAAACATTCAGTACTTC. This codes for CASSQRTGGGGKNIQYF.

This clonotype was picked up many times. The CDR3 loop is CATLIRGGKSIEQFF. In nucleotides, the CDR3 is TGTGCCACCCTCATAAGGGGCGGGAAATCTATTGAGCAGTTCTTC. The chain combines TRBV12-3 or TRBV12-4 with TRBJ2-1, with D perhaps matching TRBD2 (6 bases). Between the trimmed V and J ends, which lost 10 bases and 9 bases, there was a span of 25 bases. This CDR3 has 15 residues.

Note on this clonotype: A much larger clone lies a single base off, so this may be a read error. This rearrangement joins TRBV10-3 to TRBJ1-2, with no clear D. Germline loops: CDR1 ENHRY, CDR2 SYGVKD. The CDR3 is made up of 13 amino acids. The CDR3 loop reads CAFSETEYYGYTF. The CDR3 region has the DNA TGTGCCTTCAGTGAGACCGAATACTATGGCTACACCTTC.

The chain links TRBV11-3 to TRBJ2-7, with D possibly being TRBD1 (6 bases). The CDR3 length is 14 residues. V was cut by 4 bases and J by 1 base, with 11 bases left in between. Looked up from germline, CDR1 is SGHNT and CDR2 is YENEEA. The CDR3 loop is CASSSVGQSYEQYF. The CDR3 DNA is TGTGCCAGCAGCTCCGTCGGACAGTCCTACGAGCAGTACTTC.

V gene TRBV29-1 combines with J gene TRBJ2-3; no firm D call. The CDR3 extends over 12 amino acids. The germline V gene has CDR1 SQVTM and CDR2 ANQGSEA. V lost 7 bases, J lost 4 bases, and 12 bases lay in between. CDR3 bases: TGCAGCGGACTCCTCGGATCAGATACGCAGTATTTT. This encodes CSGLLGSDTQYF.

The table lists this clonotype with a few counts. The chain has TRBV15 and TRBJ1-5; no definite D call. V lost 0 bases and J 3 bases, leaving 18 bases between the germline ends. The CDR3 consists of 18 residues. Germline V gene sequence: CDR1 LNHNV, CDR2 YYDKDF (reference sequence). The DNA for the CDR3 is TGTGCCACCAGCAGAGATCTTTGGTCGGCTTGGTTCAATCAGCCCCAGCATTTT. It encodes CATSRDLWSAWFNQPQHF.

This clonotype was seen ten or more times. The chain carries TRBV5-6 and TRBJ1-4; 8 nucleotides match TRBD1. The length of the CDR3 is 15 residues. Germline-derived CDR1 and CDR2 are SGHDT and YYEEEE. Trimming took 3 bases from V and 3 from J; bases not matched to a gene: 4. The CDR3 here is CASSSGGWANEKLFF. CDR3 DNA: TGTGCCAGCAGCTCAGGGGGCTGGGCTAATGAAAAACTGTTTTTT.

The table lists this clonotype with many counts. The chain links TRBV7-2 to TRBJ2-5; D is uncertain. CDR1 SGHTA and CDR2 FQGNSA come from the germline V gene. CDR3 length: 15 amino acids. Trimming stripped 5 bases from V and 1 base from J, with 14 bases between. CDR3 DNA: TGTGCCAGCAGCAAAAATCGTGGTTTCCAAGAGACCCAGTACTTC. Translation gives CASSKNRGFQETQYF.

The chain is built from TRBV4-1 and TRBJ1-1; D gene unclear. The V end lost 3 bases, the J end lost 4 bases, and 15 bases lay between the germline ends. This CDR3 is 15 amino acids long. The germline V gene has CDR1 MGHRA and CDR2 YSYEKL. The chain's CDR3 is CASSHPTHVGTEAFF. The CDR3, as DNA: TGCGCCAGCAGCCACCCGACCCATGTGGGCACTGAAGCTTTCTTT.

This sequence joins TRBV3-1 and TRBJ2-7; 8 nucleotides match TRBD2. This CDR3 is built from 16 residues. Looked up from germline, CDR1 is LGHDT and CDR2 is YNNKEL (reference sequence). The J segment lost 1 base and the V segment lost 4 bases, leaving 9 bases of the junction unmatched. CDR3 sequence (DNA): TGTGCCAGCAGCCCTGAGCCAGCGGGGGTTTCCTACGAGCAGTACTTC. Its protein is CASSPEPAGVSYEQYF.

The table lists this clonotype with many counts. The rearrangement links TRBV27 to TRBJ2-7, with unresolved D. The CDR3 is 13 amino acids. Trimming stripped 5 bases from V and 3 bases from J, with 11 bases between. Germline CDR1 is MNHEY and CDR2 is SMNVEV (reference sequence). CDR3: CASSARNYYEQYF. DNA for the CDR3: TGTGCCAGCAGTGCTCGCAATTACTACGAGCAGTACTTC.

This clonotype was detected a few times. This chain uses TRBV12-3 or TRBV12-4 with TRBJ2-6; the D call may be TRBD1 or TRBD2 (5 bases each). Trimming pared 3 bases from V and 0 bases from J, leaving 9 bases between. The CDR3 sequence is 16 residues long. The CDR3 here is CASSLGRSSGANVLTF. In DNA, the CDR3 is TGTGCCAGCAGTTTGGGACGGAGCTCTGGGGCCAACGTCCTGACTTTC.

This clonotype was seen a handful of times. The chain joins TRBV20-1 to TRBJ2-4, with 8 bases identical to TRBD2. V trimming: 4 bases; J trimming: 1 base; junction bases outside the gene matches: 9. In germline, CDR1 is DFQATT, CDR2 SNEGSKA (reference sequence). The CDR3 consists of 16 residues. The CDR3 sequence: CSATFRGGPAKNIQYF. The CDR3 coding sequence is TGCAGTGCTACCTTTCGGGGGGGGCCCGCCAAAAACATTCAGTACTTC.

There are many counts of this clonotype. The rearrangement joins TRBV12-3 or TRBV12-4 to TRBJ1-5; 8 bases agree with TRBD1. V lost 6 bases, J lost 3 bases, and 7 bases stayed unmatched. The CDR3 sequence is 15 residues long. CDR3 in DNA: TGTGCCAGCAGAAGCGACAGGGGTTCCAATCAGCCCCAGCATTTT. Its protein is CASRSDRGSNQPQHF.

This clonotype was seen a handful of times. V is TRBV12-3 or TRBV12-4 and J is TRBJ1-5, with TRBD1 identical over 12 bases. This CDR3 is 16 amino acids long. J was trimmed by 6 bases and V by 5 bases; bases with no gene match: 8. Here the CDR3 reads CASSPGTGGSGQPQHF. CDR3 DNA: TGTGCCAGCAGTCCCGGGACAGGGGGCTCGGGTCAGCCCCAGCATTTT.

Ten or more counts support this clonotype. CDR3 coding DNA: TGTGCCAGTACCAACAGGGGGTTAAGTCAGCCCCAGCATTTT. Translated: CASTNRGLSQPQHF. The genes are TRBV19 and TRBJ1-5; 8 nucleotides line up with TRBD1. This CDR3 is built from 14 residues. Trimming at V came to 7 bases and at J to 6 bases, leaving 8 bases not matched to a gene. Per the germline V gene, CDR1 is LNHDA and CDR2 is SQIVND (reference sequence).

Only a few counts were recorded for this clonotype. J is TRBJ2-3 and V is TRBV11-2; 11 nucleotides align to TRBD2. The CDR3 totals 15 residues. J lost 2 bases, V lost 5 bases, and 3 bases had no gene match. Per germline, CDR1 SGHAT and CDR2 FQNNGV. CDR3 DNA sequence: TGTGCCAGCAGCAAGGGACTAGCGGCCACAGATACGCAGTATTTT. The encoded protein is CASSKGLAATDTQYF.

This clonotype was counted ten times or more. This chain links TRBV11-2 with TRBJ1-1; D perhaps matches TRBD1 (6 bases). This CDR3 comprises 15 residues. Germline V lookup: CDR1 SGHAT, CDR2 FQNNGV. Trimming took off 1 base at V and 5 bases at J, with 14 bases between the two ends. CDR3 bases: TGTGCCAGCAGCTTAGCTGGGGGCGCAGGGACTGAAGCTTTCTTT. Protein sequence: CASSLAGGAGTEAFF.